These T cell receptor beta chains were read from a single sample in a study of CD8 T cells in Susac syndrome. MiXCR was run by TCRdb on the immunoSEQ multiplex PCR reads, yielding one entry per CDR3 protein. The sample has 100,000 to 150,000 distinct CDR3 sequences; around 94% are singletons. Sequencing was performed on CD8+ T cells from PBMCs. These receptors were taken from a human donor with Susac syndrome. CDR3s include the opening cysteine and the closing phenylalanine or tryptophan. A D gene is named only where the DNA matches it firmly. A clone size is listed for some rows: how often the clone was seen (once, few, many), or a class if it is expanded.

>14|TRBV9|NA|TRBD1|TRBJ1-2
TGTGCCAGCAGCGCGAGACAGGGTGGCAATGGCTACACCTTC
CASSARQGGNGYTF
>13|TRBV12-3/TRBV12-4|NA|TRBD1|TRBJ2-4
TGTGCCAGCAGCCTTGACAGGGGAACCATTCAGTACTTC
CASSLDRGTIQYF
>14|TRBV7-9|NA|NA|TRBJ2-1
TGTGCCAGCAGCCTTAGCAGCTCCTACAATGAGCAGTTCTTC
CASSLSSSYNEQFF
>14|TRBV20-1|NA|NA|TRBJ1-1
TGCAGTGCTAGAGGTCACAGACAGAACACTGAAGCTTTCTTT
CSARGHRQNTEAFF
>13|TRBV30|NA|NA|TRBJ1-2
TGTGCCTGGACTGACGGGACCCAAGGGGGCTACACCTTC
CAWTDGTQGGYTF
>15|TRBV27|NA|NA|TRBJ1-1
TGTGCCAGCATCGCCACGGGACGGGAAGACACTGAAGCTTTCTTT
CASIATGREDTEAFF
>14|TRBV20-1|once|NA|TRBJ2-7
TGCAGTGCCCCATTGCAGGGGAGCTCCTACGAGCAGTACTTC
CSAPLQGSSYEQYF
>10|TRBV5-1|NA|NA|TRBJ1-1
TGCGCCAGCAGCAGCACTGAAGCTTTCTTT
CASSSTEAFF
>15|TRBV4-1|NA|NA|TRBJ2-5
TGCGCCAGCAGCCAAGAAGATACAGGTTACGAGACCCAGTACTTC
CASSQEDTGYETQYF
>17|TRBV6-1|once|TRBD1|TRBJ1-5
TGTGCCAGCAGTGATCCGGCCAGGGGGCTAACAAATCAGCCCCAGCATTTT
CASSDPARGLTNQPQHF